The sample holds a few counts of the clone carrying this TCR beta chain. The time point denotes: newly diagnosed GD, antithyroid drugs for less than 3 months. PBMCs were the source of the RNA used for TCR sequencing. To make TCR beta libraries, researchers used iRepertoire HTBI primers and Arm-PCR of CDR3 regions. TCRdb reanalysed the multiplex PCR reads using MiXCR and keeps one entry per CDR3 protein. The sample lists 560,000 or so distinct CDR3 sequences, about 16% occurring once. This sample is part of a study of regulatory T cells in long-lasting Graves disease. The CDR3 runs to 15 residues. The junction had 10 bases not matched to a gene; V was cut back by 8 bases and J by 8 bases. The germline gives CDR1 MNHEY, CDR2 SMNVEV (reference sequence). The same sample was also studied in work on T cells in Graves' hyperthyroidism and ophthalmopathy.

This rearrangement joins TRBV27 to TRBJ1-5; 12 bases are shared with TRBD1. This specimen was peripheral blood mononuclear cells (PBMCs), taken at new diagnosis, from a patient treated with antithyroid drugs. The sequence derives from a man aged 18 to 35 with Graves disease. The CDR3 DNA sequence: TGTGCCAGCGCTACCGGGACAGGGGGCCTAGAGCCCCAGCATTTT. Protein: CASATGTGGLEPQHF.